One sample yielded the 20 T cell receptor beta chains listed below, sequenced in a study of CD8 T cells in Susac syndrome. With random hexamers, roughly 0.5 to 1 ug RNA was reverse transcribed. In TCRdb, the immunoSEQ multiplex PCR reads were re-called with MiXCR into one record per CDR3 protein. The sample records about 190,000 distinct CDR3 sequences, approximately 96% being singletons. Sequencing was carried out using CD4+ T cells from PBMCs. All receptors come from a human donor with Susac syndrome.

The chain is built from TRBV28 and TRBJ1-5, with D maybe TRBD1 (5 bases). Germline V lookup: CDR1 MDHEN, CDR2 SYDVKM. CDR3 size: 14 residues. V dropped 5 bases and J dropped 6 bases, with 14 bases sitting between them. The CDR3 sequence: CASSPQGRGQPQHF. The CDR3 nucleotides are TGTGCCAGCAGTCCCCAGGGACGGGGTCAGCCCCAGCATTTT. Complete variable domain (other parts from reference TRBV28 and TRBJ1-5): DVKVTQSSRYLVKRTGEKVFLECVQDMDHENMFWYRQDPGLGLRLIYFSYDVKMKEKGDIPEGYSVSREKKERFSLILESASTNQTSMYLCASSPQGRGQPQHFGDGTRLSIL.

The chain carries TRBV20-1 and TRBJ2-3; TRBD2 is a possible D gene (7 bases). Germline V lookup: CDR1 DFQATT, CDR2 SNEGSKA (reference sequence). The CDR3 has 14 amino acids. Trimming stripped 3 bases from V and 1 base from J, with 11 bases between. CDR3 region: CSASAGAGTDTQYF. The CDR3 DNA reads TGCAGTGCTAGCGCGGGGGCGGGCACAGATACGCAGTATTTT.

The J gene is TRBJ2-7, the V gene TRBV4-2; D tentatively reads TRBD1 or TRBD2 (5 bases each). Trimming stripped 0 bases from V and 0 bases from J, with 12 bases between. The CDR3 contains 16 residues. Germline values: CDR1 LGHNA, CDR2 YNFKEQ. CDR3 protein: CASSQDTGTPSYEQYF. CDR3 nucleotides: TGTGCCAGCAGCCAAGATACGGGGACGCCCTCCTACGAGCAGTACTTC.

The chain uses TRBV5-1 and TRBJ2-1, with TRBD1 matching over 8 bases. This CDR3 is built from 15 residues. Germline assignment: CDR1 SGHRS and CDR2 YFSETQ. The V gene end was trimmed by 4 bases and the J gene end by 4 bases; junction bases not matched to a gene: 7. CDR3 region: CASSRTGPSYNEQFF. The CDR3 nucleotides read TGCGCCAGCAGCAGGACAGGGCCGTCATACAATGAGCAGTTCTTC. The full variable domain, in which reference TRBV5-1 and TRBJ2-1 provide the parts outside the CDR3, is KAGVTQTPRYLIKTRGQQVTLSCSPISGHRSVSWYQQTPGQGLQFLFEYFSETQRNKGNFPGRFSGRQFSNSRSEMNVSTLELGDSALYLCASSRTGPSYNEQFFGPGTRLTVL.

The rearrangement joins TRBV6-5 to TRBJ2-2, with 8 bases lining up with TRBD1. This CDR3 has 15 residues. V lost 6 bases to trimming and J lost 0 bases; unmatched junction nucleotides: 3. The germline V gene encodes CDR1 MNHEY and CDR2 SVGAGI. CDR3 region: CASRIQGANTGELFF. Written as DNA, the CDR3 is TGTGCCAGCAGGATACAGGGGGCGAACACCGGGGAGCTGTTTTTT.

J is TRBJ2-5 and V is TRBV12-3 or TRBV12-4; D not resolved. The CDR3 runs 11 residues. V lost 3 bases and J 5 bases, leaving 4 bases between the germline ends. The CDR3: CASSFYETQYF. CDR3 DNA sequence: TGTGCCAGCAGTTTTTATGAGACCCAGTACTTC.

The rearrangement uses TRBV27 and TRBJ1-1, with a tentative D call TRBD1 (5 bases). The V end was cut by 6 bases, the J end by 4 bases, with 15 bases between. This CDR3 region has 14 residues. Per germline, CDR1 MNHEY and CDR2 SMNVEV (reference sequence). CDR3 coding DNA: TGTGCCAGCAGCTTCGTCGGGGGAACCACTGAAGCTTTCTTT. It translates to CASSFVGGTTEAFF.

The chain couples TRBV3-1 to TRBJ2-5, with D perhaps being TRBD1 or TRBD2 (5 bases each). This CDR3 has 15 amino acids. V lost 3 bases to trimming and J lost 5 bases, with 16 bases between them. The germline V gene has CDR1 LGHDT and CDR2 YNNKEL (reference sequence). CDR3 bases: TGTGCCAGCAGCCAGGCCCCCGGGGCCCATGAGACCCAGTACTTC. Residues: CASSQAPGAHETQYF.

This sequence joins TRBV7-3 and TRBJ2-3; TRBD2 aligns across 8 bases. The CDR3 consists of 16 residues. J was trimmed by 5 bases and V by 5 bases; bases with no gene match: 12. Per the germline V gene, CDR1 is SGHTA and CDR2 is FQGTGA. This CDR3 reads CASSPQRAGGRDTQYF. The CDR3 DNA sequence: TGTGCCAGCAGCCCCCAGCGGGCGGGGGGACGAGATACGCAGTATTTT.

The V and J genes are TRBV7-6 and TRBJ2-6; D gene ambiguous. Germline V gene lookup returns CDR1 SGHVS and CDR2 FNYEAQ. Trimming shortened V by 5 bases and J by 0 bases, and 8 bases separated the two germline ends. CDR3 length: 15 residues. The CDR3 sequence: CASSSVVSGANVLTF. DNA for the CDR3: TGTGCCAGCAGCAGCGTCGTCTCTGGGGCCAACGTCCTGACTTTC.

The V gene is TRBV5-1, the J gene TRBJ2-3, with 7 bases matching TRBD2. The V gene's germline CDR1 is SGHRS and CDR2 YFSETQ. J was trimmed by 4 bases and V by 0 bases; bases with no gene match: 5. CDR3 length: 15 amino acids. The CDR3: CASSLAAGLADTQYF. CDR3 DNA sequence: TGCGCCAGCAGCTTGGCAGCCGGACTAGCAGATACGCAGTATTTT.

CDR3 sequence: CAGGQGDAKNIQYF. DNA for the CDR3: TGTGCCGGGGGACAGGGGGACGCCAAAAACATTCAGTACTTC. The chain uses TRBV6-2 or TRBV6-3 and TRBJ2-4; 11 nucleotides agree with TRBD1. V gave up 11 bases and J gave up 1 base; unmatched junction bases: 4. Germline V lookup: CDR1 MNHEY, CDR2 SVGEGT. The CDR3 runs to 14 residues.

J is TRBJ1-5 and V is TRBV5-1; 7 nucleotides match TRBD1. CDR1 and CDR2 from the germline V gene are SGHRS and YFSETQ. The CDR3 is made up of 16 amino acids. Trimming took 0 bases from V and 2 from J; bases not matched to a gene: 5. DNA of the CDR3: TGCGCCAGCAGCTTGGGCCTAACAGGGGGCAATCAGCCCCAGCATTTT. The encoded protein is CASSLGLTGGNQPQHF.

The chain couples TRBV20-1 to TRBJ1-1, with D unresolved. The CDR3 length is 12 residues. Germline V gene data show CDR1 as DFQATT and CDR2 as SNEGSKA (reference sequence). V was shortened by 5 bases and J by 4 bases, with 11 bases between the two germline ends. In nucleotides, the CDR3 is TGCAGTGCTGGGCCACTCATCACTGAAGCTTTCTTT. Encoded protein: CSAGPLITEAFF.

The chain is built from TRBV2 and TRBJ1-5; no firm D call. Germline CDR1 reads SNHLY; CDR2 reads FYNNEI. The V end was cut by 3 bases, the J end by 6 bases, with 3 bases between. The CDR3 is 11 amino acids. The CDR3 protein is CASSESQPQHF. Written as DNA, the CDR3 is TGTGCCAGCAGTGAGTCTCAGCCCCAGCATTTT.

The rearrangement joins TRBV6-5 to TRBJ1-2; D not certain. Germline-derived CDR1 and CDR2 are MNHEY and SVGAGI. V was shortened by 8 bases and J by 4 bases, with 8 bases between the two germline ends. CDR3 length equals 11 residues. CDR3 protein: CASGRVYGYTF. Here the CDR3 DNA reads TGTGCCAGCGGCAGAGTCTATGGCTACACCTTC.

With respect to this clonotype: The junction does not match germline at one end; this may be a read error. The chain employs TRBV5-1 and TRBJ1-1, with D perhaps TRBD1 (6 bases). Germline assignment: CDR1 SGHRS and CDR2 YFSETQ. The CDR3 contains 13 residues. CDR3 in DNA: TGCGCCAGCAGCTTGAACGCAGGGGCTGACGCTTTCTTT. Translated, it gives CASSLNAGADAFF.

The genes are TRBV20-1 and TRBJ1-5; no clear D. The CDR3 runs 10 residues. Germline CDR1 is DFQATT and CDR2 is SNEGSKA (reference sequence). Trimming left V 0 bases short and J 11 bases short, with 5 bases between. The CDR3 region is CSARDRAQHF. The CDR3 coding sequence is TGCAGTGCTAGAGATAGAGCCCAGCATTTT.

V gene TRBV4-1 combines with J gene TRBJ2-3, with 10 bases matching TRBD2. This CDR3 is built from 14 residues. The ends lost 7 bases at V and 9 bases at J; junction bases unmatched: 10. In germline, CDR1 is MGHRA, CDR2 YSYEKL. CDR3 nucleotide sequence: TGCGCCAGCAATCGAGCGGGGGGGCCAAGCACGCAGTATTTT. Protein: CASNRAGGPSTQYF.

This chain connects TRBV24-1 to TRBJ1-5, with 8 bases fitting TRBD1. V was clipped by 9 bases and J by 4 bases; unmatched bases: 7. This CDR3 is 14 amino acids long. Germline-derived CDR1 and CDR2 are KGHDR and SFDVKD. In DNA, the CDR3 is TGTGCCACCGTGGGGGACAGGTTAAATCAGCCCCAGCATTTT. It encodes CATVGDRLNQPQHF.